This T cell receptor beta chain was captured by sequencing in a study of cytomegalovirus exposure and HLA in healthy donors. Germline CDR1 reads GTSNPN; CDR2 reads SVGIG (reference sequence). The CDR3 sequence is 15 residues long. Trimming cost V 0 bases and J 0 bases, with 12 bases left between them. This clone was recorded a few times. Antigen: not known. The PCR ran on 60 Vbeta and 13 Jbeta primers. Data came from immunoSEQ multiplex PCR; TCRdb stores just in-frame clones and leaves some out. This table holds 130,000 to 150,000 clones, around three quarters found once. Study observations and caveats: Earlier analysis looked at TCR beta V segments, and most were productive about 90% or about 30% of the time. Accurate prediction of most subjects' HLA-A and HLA-B alleles from TCR beta sequences was reported.

The source material was PBMCs. The chain is built from TRBV30 and TRBJ2-7, with D unresolved. The receptor's source is a man aged 35 to 55 in good health and CMV-seropositive. The CDR3 coding sequence is TGTGCCTGGAGTGTACGCCTGGTTAGCTCCTACGAGCAGTACTTC. It encodes CAWSVRLVSSYEQYF.